This T cell receptor beta chain derives from a study of control samples from healthy donors and cancer patients (TCRdb year 2020). With regard to this clone: Its binding antigen is unknown. The sample holds no much larger clone one base away, and base qualities are not on file.

The library came from the immunoSEQ multiplex PCR assay. In TCRdb, the immuneACCESS table is reduced to in-frame sequences with V and J assigned. These tables do not hold every clone; where another copy was compared, an unresolved V gene accounts for under half, and the others remain unexplained. This sample lists 150,000 to 200,000 clones; around 93% were detected once. The top ten constitute almost 1.5% of the sample. From cysteine to phenylalanine, the CDR3 is 16 amino acids long. Only the CDR3 DNA is retained, 48 bases long and in frame from the first base. For this chain, trimming is 1 base at the V end and 3 bases at the J end, and the number of junction bases without a gene match is 8. CDR1 and CDR2 (SGHRS, YFSETQ) derive from the germline V gene.

The V gene is TRBV5-1 and the J gene is TRBJ1-1; 8 junctional bases match TRBD1. The sequenced material came from blood. The TCR was taken from a man between 18 and 29 years old in good health. The DNA sequence is TGCGCCAGCAGCTTGAGGGGCAGGGGGCAACACACTGAAGCTTTCTTT. It translates as CASSLRGRGQHTEAFF.